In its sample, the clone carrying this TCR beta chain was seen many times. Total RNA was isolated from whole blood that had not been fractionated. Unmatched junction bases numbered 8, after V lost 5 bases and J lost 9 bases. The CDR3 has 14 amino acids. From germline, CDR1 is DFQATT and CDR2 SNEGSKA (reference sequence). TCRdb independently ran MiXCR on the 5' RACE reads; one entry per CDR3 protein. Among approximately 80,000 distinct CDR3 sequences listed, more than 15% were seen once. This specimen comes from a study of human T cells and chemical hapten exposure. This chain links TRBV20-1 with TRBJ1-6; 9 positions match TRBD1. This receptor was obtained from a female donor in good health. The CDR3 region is CSAPSTGGGSPLHF. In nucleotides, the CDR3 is TGCAGTGCTCCTTCGACAGGGGGAGGTTCACCCCTCCACTTT.